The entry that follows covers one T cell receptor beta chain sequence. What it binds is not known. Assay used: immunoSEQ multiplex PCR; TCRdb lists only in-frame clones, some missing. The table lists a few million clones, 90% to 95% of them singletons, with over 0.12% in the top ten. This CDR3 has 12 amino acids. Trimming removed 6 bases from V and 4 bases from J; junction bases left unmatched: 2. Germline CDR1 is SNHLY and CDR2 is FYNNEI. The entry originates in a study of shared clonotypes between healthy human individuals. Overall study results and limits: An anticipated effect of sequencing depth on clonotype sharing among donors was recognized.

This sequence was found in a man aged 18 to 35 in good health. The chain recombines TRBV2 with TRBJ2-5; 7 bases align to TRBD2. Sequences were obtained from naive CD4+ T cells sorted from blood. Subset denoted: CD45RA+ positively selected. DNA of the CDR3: TGTGCCAGCAGGAGCGGGGCAGAGACCCAGTACTTC. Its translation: CASRSGAETQYF.